These T cell receptor beta chains were read from a single sample in a study of cytomegalovirus exposure and HLA in healthy donors. Only in-frame clones appear in the TCRdb table, and some are missing; sequencing was by immunoSEQ multiplex PCR. The repertoire has roughly 120,000 clones, roughly four fifths of them found once; the top ten carry approximately 1.8%. Sequences were obtained from PBMCs. The receptors here all came from a man in his forties in good health and CMV-seronegative. Each CDR3 is given with its conserved first and last residue. Fields, in order: clone size, CDR3 length, D gene, J gene, V gene, CDR3 protein, CDR3 DNA. The D gene is left open where the match is weak. Only part of the rows carry a size: once, few, many, or a class if the clone is expanded.

once 14 . TRBJ2-1 TRBV19 CASSAPWAGNEQFF TGTGCCAGTAGCGCTCCCTGGGCGGGCAATGAGCAGTTCTTC
. 17 . TRBJ1-4 TRBV2 CASSKPGQTHSNEKLFF TGTGCCAGCAGTAAACCTGGACAGACCCACTCTAATGAAAAACTGTTTTTT
once 16 . TRBJ2-2 TRBV7-9 CASSLLGGSNTGELFF TGTGCCAGCAGCTTATTGGGGGGTTCGAACACCGGGGAGCTGTTTTTT
. 18 . TRBJ2-3 TRBV7-8 CASSPGGGRRRGTDTQYF TGTGCCAGCAGCCCCGGGGGCGGGAGAAGACGGGGCACAGATACGCAGTATTTT
. 14 . TRBJ2-6 TRBV27 CARSSGSGANVLTF TGTGCCAGGAGTTCGGGTTCTGGGGCCAACGTCCTGACTTTC
. 15 TRBD2 TRBJ2-1 TRBV7-2 CASSSTSGSGREQFF TGTGCCAGCAGCTCGACTAGCGGGTCAGGGCGAGAGCAGTTCTTC
. 14 . TRBJ2-3 TRBV7-9 CASSLFIGTDTQYF TGTGCCAGCAGCTTATTTATAGGCACAGATACGCAGTATTTT
. 15 . TRBJ2-1 TRBV7-3 CASSLPGLTGNEQFF TGTGCCAGCAGCTTACCTGGTCTAACCGGGAATGAGCAGTTCTTC
. 17 TRBD2 TRBJ2-4 TRBV7-8 CASSLAASGSGGNSQYF TGTGCCAGCAGCTTAGCGGCTAGCGGGAGTGGAGGAAACAGTCAGTACTTC
. 14 . TRBJ1-5 TRBV10-3 CAIRSGEGNQPQHF TGTGCCATCAGGTCCGGAGAGGGCAATCAGCCCCAGCATTTT
. 11 . TRBJ2-7 TRBV29-1 CSATDTYEQYF TGCAGCGCTACTGATACCTACGAGCAGTACTTC
few 15 . TRBJ1-3 TRBV30 CAWIKGVTSGNTIYF TGTGCCTGGATAAAGGGGGTGACCTCTGGAAACACCATATATTTT
. 16 TRBD1 TRBJ2-7 TRBV19 CASSISGQGPQYEQYF TGTGCCAGTAGTATATCGGGACAGGGTCCACAGTACGAGCAGTACTTC
. 12 . TRBJ1-1 TRBV18 CASSAPGSEAFF TGTGCCAGCTCAGCTCCGGGATCCGAAGCTTTCTTT
. 15 TRBD2 TRBJ2-2 TRBV9 CASSRGGRGTGELFF TGTGCCAGCAGCCGGGGGGGTCGGGGCACCGGGGAGCTGTTTTTT
. 15 TRBD1 TRBJ1-4 TRBV7-9 CASSFTGVTNEKLFF TGTGCCAGCAGCTTCACAGGGGTAACTAATGAAAAACTGTTTTTT
. 13 . TRBJ1-5 TRBV30 CAWNAGLNQPQHF TGTGCCTGGAATGCTGGACTCAATCAGCCCCAGCATTTT
. 13 . TRBJ1-5 TRBV27 CASSFKPNQPQHF TGTGCCAGCAGTTTTAAGCCTAATCAGCCCCAGCATTTT
. 11 . TRBJ2-7 TRBV6-4 CASSDAYEQYF TGTGCCAGCAGTGACGCCTACGAGCAGTACTTC
. 17 TRBD2 TRBJ2-2 TRBV14 CASSQGGLAGNTGELFF TGTGCCAGCAGCCAAGGCGGGCTAGCGGGAAACACCGGGGAGCTGTTTTTT
. 14 . TRBJ1-1 TRBV4-2 CASSPGQPNTEAFF TGTGCCAGCAGCCCCGGACAGCCGAACACTGAAGCTTTCTTT
. 15 TRBD2 TRBJ2-3 TRBV9 CASSGGGTSTDTQYF TGTGCCAGCAGCGGGGGGGGGACTAGCACAGATACGCAGTATTTT
. 15 TRBD1 TRBJ2-7 TRBV5-6 CASSLVRQGAGEQYF TGTGCCAGCAGCTTAGTGAGACAGGGGGCTGGCGAGCAGTACTTC
. 16 . TRBJ2-1 TRBV7-6 CASSPIADISYNEQFF TGTGCCAGCAGCCCCATAGCGGACATCTCCTACAATGAGCAGTTCTTC
. 16 TRBD2 TRBJ2-7 TRBV7-9 CSSSLAGRPGGAEQYF TGTTCCAGCAGCTTAGCTGGACGCCCCGGGGGGGCCGAGCAGTACTTC
. 15 TRBD1 TRBJ1-1 TRBV11-3 CASSLRTGANTEAFF TGTGCCAGCAGCTTGAGGACAGGAGCGAACACTGAAGCTTTCTTT
. 13 . TRBJ2-7 TRBV7-9 CASSRSTLYEQYF TGTGCCAGCAGCCGCTCAACCCTATACGAGCAGTACTTC
. 12 . TRBJ2-7 TRBV7-8 CASISSVAEQYF TGTGCCAGCATCTCCTCTGTAGCCGAGCAGTACTTC
once 15 TRBD2 TRBJ2-7 TRBV5-1 CASSLAAGGPGEQYF TGCGCCAGCAGCTTGGCAGCGGGAGGGCCGGGTGAGCAGTACTTC
. 11 . TRBJ2-7 TRBV6-1 CASRLAYEQYF TGTGCCAGCAGACTAGCCTACGAGCAGTACTTC
. 16 TRBD1 TRBJ1-4 TRBV6-5 CASSYGQGALNEKLFF TGTGCCAGCAGTTACGGACAGGGGGCCCTCAATGAAAAACTGTTTTTT
. 16 TRBD2 TRBJ2-5 TRBV7-2 CASSLVAGGRQETQYF TGTGCCAGCAGCTTAGTTGCGGGCGGGAGACAAGAGACCCAGTACTTC
. 12 . TRBJ2-5 TRBV2 CASSTFQETQYF TGTGCCAGCAGCACTTTTCAAGAGACCCAGTACTTC
. 16 TRBD2 TRBJ2-2 TRBV5-1 CASSTRTSGGSGELFF TGCGCCAGCAGCACAAGGACTAGCGGGGGTAGCGGGGAGCTGTTTTTT
. 15 . TRBJ2-5 TRBV28 CASSSLLALGETQYF TGTGCCAGCAGTTCCCTCCTAGCGCTGGGGGAGACCCAGTACTTC
. 19 . TRBJ2-6 TRBV28 CASSSVGRAISPGANVLTF TGTGCCAGCAGTTCGGTCGGCAGGGCCATTTCCCCCGGGGCCAACGTCCTGACTTTC
. 17 TRBD2 TRBJ2-2 TRBV4-3 CASSRDSGGTNTGELFF TGCGCCAGCAGCCGAGATAGCGGGGGGACGAACACCGGGGAGCTGTTTTTT